This T cell receptor beta chain was documented in a study of beta chain features in type 1 diabetes listed by TCRdb under 2018. In the study overall: Mean age, gender distribution, total cell number and subset yield were not different between patients and healthy donors. In the study, recently diagnosed type 1 diabetes patients and matched healthy donors were compared on the TCRB repertoires of their sorted circulating CD4+ T cell subsets. Across all samples, 107,917,701 sorted cells were examined, and cell number per subset correlated strongly with RNA yield. Naive and central memory subsets were obtained from all 28 donors, but regulatory and stem cell-like memory subsets were isolated from only 8 patients and roughly eight healthy donors. The full study reports these points: Patients with type 1 diabetes made fewer insertions and deleted more nucleotides at VDJ recombination sites, implying thymic rearrangement abnormalities. Shorter templates might have been favored by PCR, but patient and control samples were amplified and corrected together, so both groups would have been affected equally by any skew. In all four CD4+ subsets, TCRB CDR3 length was moderately but significantly shorter in type 1 diabetes patients. Because small numbers of individuals were included in the HLA sub-analyses, any influence of HLA type on TCRB rearrangement was left unresolved. Naive, central memory and regulatory TCRB repertoires appeared more similar among patients than among healthy donors. Because cDNA was sequenced instead of genomic DNA, activated cells with high expression could be over-represented, although the groups did not differ in activation or CD3 levels.

There are a few counts of this clone. No antigen is known for it. Base qualities are not recorded, but no much larger clone differs from it by a single base. The entire isolated RNA was reverse transcribed using the High Capacity cDNA Reverse Transcription Kit, and thus expressed TCRB transcripts were sequenced. Deep immunoSEQ sequencing was performed on naive, central memory and regulatory T cell samples, with an average of roughly 3.5 million total reads per sample. Sorted cells were lysed in RLT buffer, and RNA was extracted using DNase-treated RNeasy Micro or Mini kits according to cell number. Each cell subset was processed separately to prevent cross-contamination, with patient and healthy donor samples processed together. Using the immunoSEQ multiplex PCR, TCRB sequences were amplified from cDNA into 87-bp fragments spanning the CDR3 region. Amplicons were sequenced on the Illumina HiSeq platform. For the original study's pipeline: Synthetic template baselines were used to correct PCR bias computationally, reads within Hamming distance 2 were collapsed together, and singletons that could not be merged were discarded. Reads were aligned to IMGT to assign V, D and J genes, CDR3 length, and insertions or deletions at six rearrangement sites. Within each subset, clonotype counts were normalized to sorted cell number, after which true diversity and Gini coefficients were computed with the tcR R package. The overlap coefficient, calculated on TCRB nucleotide sequences, was used to measure repertoire sharing. In TCRdb, the immuneACCESS table is reduced to in-frame sequences with V and J assigned. These tables do not hold every clone; where another copy was compared, an unresolved V gene accounts for under half, and the others remain unexplained. D and trimming were read from the DNA, whereas the V and J calls and clone size are those reported in that table. The table for this sample lists 150,000 to 200,000 clones; roughly 9% of them were counted only once. The ten top clones hold around 0.64% of the sample.

A single peripheral blood draw of around 0.11 L on average was collected from each donor into heparinised tubes. Naive, central memory, regulatory and stem cell-like memory CD4+ T cells were sorted on a BD FACSAria II using a panel including CD45RO, CCR7, CD25, CD127, CD95 and CD27. All sorted populations exceeded 95% purity. PBMCs were separated immediately by Lymphoprep density gradient centrifugation and were stained directly, without being cultured. Samples were stained and sorted in pairs, with one healthy donor and one patient per experiment, so that batch effects were minimized. This clonotype was sampled from a woman aged 25 to 39 with type 1 diabetes. Material: central memory CD4+ T cells from blood.

In nucleotide form, the sequence is TGTGCCAGCACCTCAGCGGCCGATACGCAGTATTTT. This is translated as CASTSAADTQYF. Rearrangement joined TRBV7-2 to TRBJ2-3; D gene: possibly TRBD2, on 5 matching bases. From the cysteine up to the phenylalanine, the CDR3 has a length of 12 residues. The CDR3 DNA has 36 bases and is translated from base 1. At the junction V is shortened by 7 bases and J by 6 bases, with 11 bases in between. CDR1 and CDR2, per the germline V gene, are SGHTA and FQGNSA.